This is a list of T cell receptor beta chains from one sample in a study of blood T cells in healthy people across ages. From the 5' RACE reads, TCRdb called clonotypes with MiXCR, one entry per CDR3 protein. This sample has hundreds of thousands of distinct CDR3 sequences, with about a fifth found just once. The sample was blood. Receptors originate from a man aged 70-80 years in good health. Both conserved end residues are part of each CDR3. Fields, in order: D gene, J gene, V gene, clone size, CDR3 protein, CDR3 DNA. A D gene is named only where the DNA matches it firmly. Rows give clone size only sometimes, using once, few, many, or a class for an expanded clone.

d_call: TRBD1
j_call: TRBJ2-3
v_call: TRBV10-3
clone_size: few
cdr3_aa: CAISTGQTTDTQYF
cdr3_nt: TGTGCCATCAGCACGGGACAGACCACAGATACGCAGTATTTT

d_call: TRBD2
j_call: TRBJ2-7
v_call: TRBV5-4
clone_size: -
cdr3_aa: CASSLTSGGHSYEQYF
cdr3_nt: TGTGCCAGCAGCCTAACTAGCGGGGGTCACTCCTACGAACAGTACTTC

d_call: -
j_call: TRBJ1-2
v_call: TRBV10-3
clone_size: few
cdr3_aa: CAISLRGRVDGYTF
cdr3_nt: TGTGCCATCAGTCTCCGGGGGAGGGTTGATGGCTACACCTTC

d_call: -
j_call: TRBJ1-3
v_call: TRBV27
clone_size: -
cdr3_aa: CASSARGTISGNTIYF
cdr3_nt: TGTGCCAGCAGTGCCAGGGGCACAATCTCTGGAAACACCATATATTTT

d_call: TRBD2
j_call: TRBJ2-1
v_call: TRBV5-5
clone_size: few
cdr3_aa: CASSLELAGDIIGFF
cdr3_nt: TGTGCCAGCAGCTTGGAGCTAGCGGGAGATATAATTGGGTTCTTC

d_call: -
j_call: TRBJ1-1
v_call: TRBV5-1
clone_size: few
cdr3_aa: CASSLGHLAEAFF
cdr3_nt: TGCGCCAGCAGCTTGGGGCATCTCGCCGAAGCTTTCTTT

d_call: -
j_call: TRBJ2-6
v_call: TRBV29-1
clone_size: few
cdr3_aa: CSVEVRHLLSGANVLTF
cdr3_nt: TGCAGCGTCGAGGTTCGGCACCTCCTCTCTGGGGCCAACGTCCTGACTTTC

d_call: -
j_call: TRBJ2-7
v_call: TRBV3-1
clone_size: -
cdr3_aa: CASSQARASYEQYF
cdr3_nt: TGTGCCAGCAGCCAAGCGCGGGCCTCCTACGAGCAGTACTTC

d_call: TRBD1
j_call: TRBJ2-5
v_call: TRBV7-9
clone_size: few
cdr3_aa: CASSNKSLQTGGRETQYF
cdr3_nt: TGTGCCAGCAGCAACAAATCTCTTCAGACAGGGGGTAGGGAGACCCAGTACTTC

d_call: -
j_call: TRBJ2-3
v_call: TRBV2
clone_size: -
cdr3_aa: CASSEDPSTDTQYF
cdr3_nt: TGTGCCAGCAGTGAAGACCCAAGCACAGATACGCAGTATTTT

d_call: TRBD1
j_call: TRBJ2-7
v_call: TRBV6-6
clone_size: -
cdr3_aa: CASSYLGQVYEQYF
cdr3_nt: TGTGCCAGCAGTTACTTGGGACAGGTCTACGAGCAGTACTTC

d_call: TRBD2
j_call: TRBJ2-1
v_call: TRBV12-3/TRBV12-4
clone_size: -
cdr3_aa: CASRDSGGSHEQFF
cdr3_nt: TGTGCCAGCCGTGATAGCGGGGGGTCCCATGAGCAGTTCTTC

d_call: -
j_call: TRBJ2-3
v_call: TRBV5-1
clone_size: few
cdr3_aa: CASQPLTSSDTQYF
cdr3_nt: TGCGCCAGCCAGCCTTTAACTAGTTCAGATACGCAGTATTTT

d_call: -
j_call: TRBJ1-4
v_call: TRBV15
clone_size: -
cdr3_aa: CATSILGYEKLFF
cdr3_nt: TGTGCCACCAGCATACTAGGGTACGAAAAACTGTTTTTT

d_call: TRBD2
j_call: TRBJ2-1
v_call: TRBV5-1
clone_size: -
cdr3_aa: CASSLDGGVYEQFF
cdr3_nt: TGCGCCAGCAGCTTGGACGGGGGGGTCTATGAGCAGTTCTTC

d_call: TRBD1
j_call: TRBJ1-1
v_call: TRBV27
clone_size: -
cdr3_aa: CASSSNRGTEAFF
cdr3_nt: TGTGCCAGCAGTTCCAACAGGGGCACTGAAGCTTTCTTT

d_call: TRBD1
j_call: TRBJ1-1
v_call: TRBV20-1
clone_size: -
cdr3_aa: CSAGQGWMSDTEAFF
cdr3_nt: TGCAGTGCCGGACAGGGCTGGATGTCGGACACTGAAGCTTTCTTT